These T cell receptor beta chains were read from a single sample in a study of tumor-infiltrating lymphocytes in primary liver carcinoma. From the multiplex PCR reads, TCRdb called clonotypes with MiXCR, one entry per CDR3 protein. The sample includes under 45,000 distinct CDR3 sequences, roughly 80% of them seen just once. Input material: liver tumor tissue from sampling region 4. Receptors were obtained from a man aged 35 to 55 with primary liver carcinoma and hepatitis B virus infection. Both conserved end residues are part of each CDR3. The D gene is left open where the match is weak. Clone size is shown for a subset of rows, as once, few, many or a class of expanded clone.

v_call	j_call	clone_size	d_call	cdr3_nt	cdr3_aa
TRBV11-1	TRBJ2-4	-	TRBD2	TGTGCCTGCAGCTTTCCCGGGATTAGCGGGACCAGAAGCATTCAGTACTTC	CACSFPGISGTRSIQYF
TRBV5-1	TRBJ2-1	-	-	TGCGCCAGCAGTTCGCGAGAAGGGAATAGCGGAGGGGCCTACAATGAGCAGTTCTTC	CASSSREGNSGGAYNEQFF
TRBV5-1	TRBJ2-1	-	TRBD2	TGCACCAGCAGCTTGACTAGCGGGAGGGCCCATGAACAGTTCTTC	CTSSLTSGRAHEQFF
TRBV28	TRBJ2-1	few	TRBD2	TGTGCCAGCAGCCTCGGGACTAGCGGTGAACGGTTCTTC	CASSLGTSGERFF
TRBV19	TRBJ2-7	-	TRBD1	TGTGCCAGTAGTTGGTGTCCCGGGACAGACTATGAGCAGTACTTC	CASSWCPGTDYEQYF
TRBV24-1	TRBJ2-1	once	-	TGCGCCACCAGTGAACTTCAAGGCGAGCACTTCTTC	CATSELQGEHFF
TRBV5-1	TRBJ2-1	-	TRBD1	TGTGCCAGCATCTTGGGGACAGGGTCCTACAATGAACAGTTCTTC	CASILGTGSYNEQFF
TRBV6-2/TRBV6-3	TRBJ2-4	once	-	TGTGCCAGTAGCCATGGACACGGCAAAAACATTCAGTACTTC	CASSHGHGKNIQYF
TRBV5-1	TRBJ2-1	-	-	TGCGCCAGCTCTCTTCTAGTGGGAGGTTATGAGCAGCTATTC	CASSLLVGGYEQLF
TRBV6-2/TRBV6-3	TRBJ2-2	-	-	TGTGCCAGCAGTTACTCTAGCGACACCGGGGGGCTGTTTTTC	CASSYSSDTGGLFF
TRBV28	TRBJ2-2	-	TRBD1	TGTACCGGCGACAGGGCCACCGGGGAGCTGTTTTTT	CTGDRATGELFF
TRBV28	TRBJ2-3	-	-	TGTGCCTGCAGTTTAACGACCGTGGGAATTAGCACAGATACTCAGTATTTT	CACSLTTVGISTDTQYF
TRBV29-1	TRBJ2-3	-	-	TGTAGCGTTTCCGGGATGGGGGCGTCAGATACGCAGTATTTT	CSVSGMGASDTQYF
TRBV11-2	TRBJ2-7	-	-	TGTGCCAGTAGCTTAAGTGAGCAGGTCCAGCAGTATTTC	CASSLSEQVQQYF
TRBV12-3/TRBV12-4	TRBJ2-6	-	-	TGTGCCAGCAGTTTATTACAGGGGACTGGGGCCAATATCCTGACTTTC	CASSLLQGTGANILTF
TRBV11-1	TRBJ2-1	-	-	TGTGCCAGCAGTCATCACGAGGACAGCGTCTACAACGAGCAGTTCTTC	CASSHHEDSVYNEQFF
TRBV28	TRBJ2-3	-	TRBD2	TGTGCCAGCAGCACTCTCGCACCGGGACTAGCGACAGATATGCAGTATTTT	CASSTLAPGLATDMQYF
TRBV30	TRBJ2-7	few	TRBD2	TGTGCCTGGAGCCTACGGGCAGCGGGAACCTACCAGCAGTACTTC	CAWSLRAAGTYQQYF
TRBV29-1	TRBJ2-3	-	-	TGCAACGTAGGCGGAGGCACAGGTACGCAGTATTTT	CNVGGGTGTQYF
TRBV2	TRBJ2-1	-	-	TGTGCCTGCAATGAAGCGGGCGGGTTGCCCTACAATGAGCAGTTCTTC	CACNEAGGLPYNEQFF
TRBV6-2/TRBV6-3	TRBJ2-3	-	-	TGTGCCAGCAGCCGGGGGCTAGGGGGCCAGCAGTGTTTT	CASSRGLGGQQCF
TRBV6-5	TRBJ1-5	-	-	TGTGCCGGCAGTTACTCGAGAGGGGGCAATCAGCCCCAGCATTTT	CAGSYSRGGNQPQHF
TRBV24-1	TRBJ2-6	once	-	TGTGCCACCGAAAAACCTGGGGGCTCTGGGGCGAACGTCCTGACTTTC	CATEKPGGSGANVLTF